These T cell receptor beta chains were read from a single sample in a study of T cells in Graves' hyperthyroidism and ophthalmopathy. TCRdb called the multiplex PCR reads again in MiXCR, with one record for every CDR3 protein. The sample holds around 580,000 distinct CDR3 sequences, 16% seen once. Material: blood. Source of these receptors: a woman aged 18-35 years with Graves' hyperthyroidism. The CDR3 runs from the conserved cysteine through the conserved F or W. Each record gives: J gene, clone size, D gene, V gene, CDR3 DNA, CDR3 protein. A D gene is named only where the DNA matches it firmly. Only some rows state a clone size, as once, few, many or a class for expanded clones.

TRBJ1-3	.	.	TRBV6-2/TRBV6-3	TGTGCCAGCACATCCCGGCCTTACCGGGACGGAAACACCATATATTTT	CASTSRPYRDGNTIYF
TRBJ1-2	many	.	TRBV30	TGTGCCCGGAACAGGGATTCCTATGGCTACACCTTC	CARNRDSYGYTF
TRBJ2-7	many	.	TRBV20-1	TGCAGTGCTAGAAGGGACGAGCAGTACTTC	CSARRDEQYF
TRBJ1-6	.	TRBD1	TRBV4-2	TGTGCCAGCAGCCAAGACCCGACGTGGAACAGGGGCTCACCCCTCCACTTT	CASSQDPTWNRGSPLHF
TRBJ1-1	.	.	TRBV7-8	TGTGCCAGCAGCTCGCCTGCGGACGGGAACACTGAAGCTTTCTTT	CASSSPADGNTEAFF
TRBJ2-7	many	.	TRBV7-2	TGTGCCAGCAGCTTATTTCTCATTTTCGGGCACGAGCAGTACTTC	CASSLFLIFGHEQYF
TRBJ2-1	many	.	TRBV3-1	TGTGCCAGCAGCCAAGAACATGGGGACACTGGCCGCAATGAGCAGTTCTTC	CASSQEHGDTGRNEQFF
TRBJ2-7	many	TRBD1	TRBV20-1	TGCAGTGCTAGCGACACAGGGGTGTCCTACGAGCAGTACTTC	CSASDTGVSYEQYF
TRBJ2-1	few	.	TRBV14	TGTGCCAGCAGCCAAGATCTGGGAACAGAGCATTCCTACAATGAGCAGTTCTTC	CASSQDLGTEHSYNEQFF
TRBJ2-1	.	TRBD2	TRBV12-3/TRBV12-4	TGTGCCAGCAGTTGGGGGACTAGCGGGGGGCACAATGAGCAGTTCTTC	CASSWGTSGGHNEQFF
TRBJ1-2	many	.	TRBV20-1	TGCAGTGCTAGTGGGCCACGCTATGGCTACACCTTC	CSASGPRYGYTF
TRBJ1-1	many	.	TRBV2	TGTGCCAGCAGTGACGCGGGGCTGAACACTGAAGCTTTCTTT	CASSDAGLNTEAFF
TRBJ2-7	many	.	TRBV28	TGTGCCAGCAGCCCTCCCACCGTGACCTACGAGCAGTACTTC	CASSPPTVTYEQYF
TRBJ2-5	many	.	TRBV29-1	TGCAGCGTTGTGGGCGGGACGCTCCAAGAGACCCAGTACTTC	CSVVGGTLQETQYF
TRBJ2-5	many	.	TRBV5-1	TGCGCCAGCGCCAAACAGGCGTGGGAGACCCAGTACTTC	CASAKQAWETQYF
TRBJ2-3	.	.	TRBV7-3	TGTGCCAGCAGCTTAAGTGAGGCAGATACGCAGTATTTT	CASSLSEADTQYF
TRBJ1-1	.	.	TRBV24-1	TGTGCCACCAGTGATTTGATGGGGGGAGAAGCTTTCTTT	CATSDLMGGEAFF
TRBJ2-3	many	.	TRBV5-1	TGCGCCAGCAGCTTGGAAACTCGGGTAGCGAACACAGATACGCAGTATTTT	CASSLETRVANTDTQYF
TRBJ2-3	.	TRBD2	TRBV3-1	TGTGCCAGCAGCCAAGCCCTAGCGGGAGAGAAATCAGATACGCAGTATTTT	CASSQALAGEKSDTQYF
TRBJ1-3	.	.	TRBV5-5	TGTGCCAGCAGCATTACAGGGAAAGGGAACACCATATATTTT	CASSITGKGNTIYF
TRBJ2-5	.	TRBD1	TRBV7-2	TGTGCCAGCAGCTTAGAGGCGGCAGGGGGAGAGACCCAGTACTTC	CASSLEAAGGETQYF
TRBJ1-1	.	.	TRBV6-1	TGTGCCAGCAGCAGGGGCAAAGGGACTGAAGCTTTCTTT	CASSRGKGTEAFF
TRBJ1-1	.	.	TRBV6-5	TGTGCCAGCAGTTACGGGGCAGGGGTAACTGAAGCTTTCTTT	CASSYGAGVTEAFF
TRBJ2-1	many	.	TRBV28	TGTGCCAGCAGTTTATTACGGGAGATTGACGATGAGCAGTTCTTC	CASSLLREIDDEQFF
TRBJ2-7	.	.	TRBV28	TGTGCCAGCGAGGCGGGATTGACCTACGAGCAGTACTTC	CASEAGLTYEQYF
TRBJ2-5	many	.	TRBV6-1	TGTGCCAGCAGTGAAGCTTGGGGGGGGGGCGGTGAGACCCAGTACTTC	CASSEAWGGGGETQYF
TRBJ2-7	few	TRBD2	TRBV2	TGTGCCAGCAGTCGGACTAGCGGGGGGGTAGGGTCCTACGAGCAGTACTTC	CASSRTSGGVGSYEQYF
TRBJ2-1	few	.	TRBV30	TGTGCCTGGAGTTCTGCCAATGAGCAGTTCTTC	CAWSSANEQFF
TRBJ2-1	many	.	TRBV6-1	TGTGCCAGCAGTTTTGACTCCTACAATGAGCAGTTCTTC	CASSFDSYNEQFF
TRBJ1-2	.	.	TRBV29-1	TGCAGCGTTGAAGATCCAGGGGGCTACACCTTC	CSVEDPGGYTF
TRBJ2-7	many	.	TRBV12-3/TRBV12-4	TGTGCCAGCAGTATACAGCCTTATAACTACGAGCAGTACTTC	CASSIQPYNYEQYF
TRBJ2-3	medium-sized	.	TRBV6-1	TGTGCCAGCAGTGAAGCGAATGGAGGGGGCGCAGATACGCAGTATTTT	CASSEANGGGADTQYF
TRBJ1-1	many	.	TRBV12-3/TRBV12-4	TGTGCCAGCAGCCCGACGCGATCGAACACTGAAGCTTTCTTT	CASSPTRSNTEAFF
TRBJ1-2	.	.	TRBV15	TGTGCCACCAGCTCAACGGGGGGGGGGTATGGCTACACCTTC	CATSSTGGGYGYTF
TRBJ2-7	many	TRBD2	TRBV20-1	TGCAGTGCTAGACCCCGCGGGCTAGCGGGAGGGAGCTCCTACGAGCAGTACTTC	CSARPRGLAGGSSYEQYF
TRBJ2-5	once	.	TRBV5-6	TGTGCCAGCAGCTTGGCCAGGGGCGCAGAGACCCAGTACTTC	CASSLARGAETQYF
TRBJ1-1	many	.	TRBV4-1	TGCGCCAGCAGCCAAGCGGCGAACACTGAAGCTTTCTTT	CASSQAANTEAFF
TRBJ1-4	many	TRBD1	TRBV18	TGTGCCAGCTCACCTCAGGGGGCTAATGAAAAACTGTTTTTT	CASSPQGANEKLFF
TRBJ2-7	few	.	TRBV10-3	TGTGCCATCAGTGAGTCGATAACGGGCAGCTCCTACGAGCAGTACTTC	CAISESITGSSYEQYF
TRBJ1-4	few	TRBD1	TRBV20-1	TGCAGTGCTAGAGATGACAGGGGGAAGGAAAAACTGTTTTTT	CSARDDRGKEKLFF
TRBJ2-5	few	.	TRBV7-9	TGTGCCAGCAGCTTATGGGGGAGGACTGAGACCCAGTACTTC	CASSLWGRTETQYF
TRBJ2-3	many	TRBD2	TRBV20-1	TGCAGTGCTGCCGGGACTAGCGGCACAGATACGCAGTATTTT	CSAAGTSGTDTQYF
TRBJ2-1	.	.	TRBV7-2	TGTGCCAGCAGCTTTTCGAAGATAGGCGGATACAATGAGCAGTTCTTC	CASSFSKIGGYNEQFF
TRBJ2-7	.	TRBD1	TRBV20-1	TGCAGTGCTAGAGATACCGGGACAGGGCCCCACGAGCAGTACTTC	CSARDTGTGPHEQYF
TRBJ2-1	.	TRBD2	TRBV6-4	TGTGCCAGCAGTGACGGGCTAGCGGGGGGGCCTGATGAGCAGTTCTTC	CASSDGLAGGPDEQFF
TRBJ2-1	many	TRBD2	TRBV6-5	TGTGCCAGCAGTTACTCGCTGGCGGGAGGGATCCACAATGAGCAGTTCTTC	CASSYSLAGGIHNEQFF
TRBJ1-1	many	.	TRBV12-3/TRBV12-4	TGTGCCAGCAGCAAGGACAGAAACACTGAAGCTTTCTTT	CASSKDRNTEAFF
TRBJ2-1	.	TRBD2	TRBV4-3	TGCGCCAGCAGCCAAGATCCGGGGACTAGGAATGAGCAGTTCTTC	CASSQDPGTRNEQFF
TRBJ1-1	.	TRBD1	TRBV19	TGTGCCAGTAGCAAGACAGGGGTTGAAATGAACACTGAAGCTTTCTTT	CASSKTGVEMNTEAFF
TRBJ2-5	.	.	TRBV6-2/TRBV6-3	TGTGCCAGCAGTTACGGGGGACATCCTGGGGAGACCCAGTACTTC	CASSYGGHPGETQYF
TRBJ2-7	many	TRBD1	TRBV11-1	TGTGCCAGCAGCCACCGGGACAGGACCTACGAGCAGTACTTC	CASSHRDRTYEQYF
TRBJ2-7	many	TRBD1	TRBV9	TGTGCCAGCAGCGTTACAGGGGGTTCGTACGAGCAGTACTTC	CASSVTGGSYEQYF
TRBJ1-1	few	.	TRBV12-5	TGTGCTAGTGGTCCCTCTACGAAGACTGAAGCTTTCTTT	CASGPSTKTEAFF
TRBJ2-7	many	.	TRBV28	TGTGCCAGCAGGGCCTCCTGGGGGGGCCTTGGGTACGAGCAGTACTTC	CASRASWGGLGYEQYF
TRBJ2-7	many	TRBD2	TRBV12-3/TRBV12-4	TGTGCCAGCACTCTAAGACTAGCGGGAGTAGGATTGTGCTACGAGCAGTACTTC	CASTLRLAGVGLCYEQYF
TRBJ1-5	.	.	TRBV4-3	TGCGCCAGCAGCCAAGATTTTTCCCAGGGAAACCAGCCCCAGCATTTT	CASSQDFSQGNQPQHF
TRBJ2-7	.	TRBD2	TRBV11-3	TGTGCCAGCAGCCCCGGGGGAGGGTTCTACGAGCAGTACTTC	CASSPGGGFYEQYF